This T cell receptor (beta chain) stems from a study of blood T cell repertoires in COVID-19. Looked up from germline, CDR1 is LGHDT and CDR2 is YNNKEL (reference sequence). The CDR3 length is 13 residues. Trimming took off 1 base at V and 2 bases at J, with 5 bases between the two ends. Seattle enrolled patients during active infection and tracked them longitudinally. As originally analysed: Amplification from reference gene primers served as the basis for estimated nucleated cell counts. The method was immunoSEQ multiplex PCR; TCRdb's version includes in-frame clones alone and lacks a portion of them. The V and J calls and the clone size are those of that table, but D and trimming were determined from the DNA. In the table there are a few hundred thousand clones, approximately 84% of which are singletons.

J is TRBJ2-5 and V is TRBV3-1 (or the pseudogene TRBV3-2); D remains ambiguous. Sequencing was carried out using peripheral blood. The TCR comes from a person aged 70 to 80 with COVID-19, enrolled during active disease. CDR3 amino acids: CASSQGAQETQYF. The CDR3 region has the DNA TGTGCCAGCAGCCAAGGAGCACAAGAGACCCAGTACTTC.